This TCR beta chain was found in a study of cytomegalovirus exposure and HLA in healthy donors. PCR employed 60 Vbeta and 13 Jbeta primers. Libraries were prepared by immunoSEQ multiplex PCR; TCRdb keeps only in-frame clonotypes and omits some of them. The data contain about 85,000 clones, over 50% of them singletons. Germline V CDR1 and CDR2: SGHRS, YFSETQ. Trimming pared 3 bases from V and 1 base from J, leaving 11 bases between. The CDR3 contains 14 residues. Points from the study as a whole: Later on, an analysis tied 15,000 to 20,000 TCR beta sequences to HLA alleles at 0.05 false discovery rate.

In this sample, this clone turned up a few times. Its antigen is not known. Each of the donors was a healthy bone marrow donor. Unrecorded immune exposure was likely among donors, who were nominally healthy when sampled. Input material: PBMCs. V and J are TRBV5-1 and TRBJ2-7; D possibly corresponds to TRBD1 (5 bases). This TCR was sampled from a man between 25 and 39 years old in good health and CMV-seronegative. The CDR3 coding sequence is TGCGCCAGCAGCTACGAGACAGAGTCCTACGAGCAGTACTTC. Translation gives CASSYETESYEQYF.